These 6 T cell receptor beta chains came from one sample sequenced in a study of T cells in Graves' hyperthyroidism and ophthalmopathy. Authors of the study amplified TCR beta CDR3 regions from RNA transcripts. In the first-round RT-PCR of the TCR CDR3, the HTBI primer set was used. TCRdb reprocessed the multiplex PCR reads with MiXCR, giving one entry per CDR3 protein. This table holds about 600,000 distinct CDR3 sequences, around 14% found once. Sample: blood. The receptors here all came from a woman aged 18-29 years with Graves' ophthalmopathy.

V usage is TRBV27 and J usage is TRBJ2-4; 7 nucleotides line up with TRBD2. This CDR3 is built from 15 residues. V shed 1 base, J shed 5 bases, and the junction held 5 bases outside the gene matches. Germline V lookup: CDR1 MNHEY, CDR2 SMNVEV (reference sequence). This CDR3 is CASSLWGRGENIQYF. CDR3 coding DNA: TGTGCCAGCAGTTTATGGGGGAGGGGTGAAAACATTCAGTACTTC.

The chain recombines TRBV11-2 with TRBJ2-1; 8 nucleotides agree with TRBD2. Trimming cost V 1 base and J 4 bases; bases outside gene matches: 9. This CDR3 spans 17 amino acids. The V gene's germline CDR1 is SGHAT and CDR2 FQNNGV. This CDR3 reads CASSLASGLAEYNEQFF. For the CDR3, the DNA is TGTGCCAGCAGCTTAGCCTCTGGACTAGCCGAATACAATGAGCAGTTCTTC.

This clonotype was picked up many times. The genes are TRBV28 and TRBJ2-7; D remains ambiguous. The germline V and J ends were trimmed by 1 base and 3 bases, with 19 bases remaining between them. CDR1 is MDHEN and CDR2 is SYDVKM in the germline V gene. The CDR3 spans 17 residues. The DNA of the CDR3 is TGTGCCAGCAGTTTATATGGTTTAGACGGGTCTGGCTACGAGCAGTACTTC. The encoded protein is CASSLYGLDGSGYEQYF.

CDR3 DNA sequence: TGTGCCAGTAGGGGCGGGAGGGCCGGGGAGCAGTACTTC. The encoded protein is CASRGGRAGEQYF. The chain links TRBV19 to TRBJ2-7; TRBD2 aligns across 9 bases. V gave up 6 bases and J gave up 7 bases; unmatched junction bases: 7. Germline V CDR1 and CDR2: LNHDA, SQIVND (reference sequence). The CDR3 runs 13 residues.

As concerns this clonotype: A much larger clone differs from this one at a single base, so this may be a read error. The CDR3 DNA reads TGTGCCAGCAGCTTTTGGGACACAGATACGCAGTATTTT. This codes for CASSFWDTDTQYF. The rearrangement uses TRBV11-3 and TRBJ2-3, with D unclear. V was shortened by 3 bases and J by 2 bases, with 6 bases between the two germline ends. This CDR3 spans 13 amino acids. Germline-derived CDR1 and CDR2 are SGHNT and YENEEA.

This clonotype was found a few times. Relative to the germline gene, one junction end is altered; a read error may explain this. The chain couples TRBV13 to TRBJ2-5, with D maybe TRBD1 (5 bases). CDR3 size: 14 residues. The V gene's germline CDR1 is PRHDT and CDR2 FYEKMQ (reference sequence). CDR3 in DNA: TGTGCCAGCAGCCGTCTCAGGGCCCCGGAGACCCGGTACTTC. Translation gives CASSRLRAPETRYF.